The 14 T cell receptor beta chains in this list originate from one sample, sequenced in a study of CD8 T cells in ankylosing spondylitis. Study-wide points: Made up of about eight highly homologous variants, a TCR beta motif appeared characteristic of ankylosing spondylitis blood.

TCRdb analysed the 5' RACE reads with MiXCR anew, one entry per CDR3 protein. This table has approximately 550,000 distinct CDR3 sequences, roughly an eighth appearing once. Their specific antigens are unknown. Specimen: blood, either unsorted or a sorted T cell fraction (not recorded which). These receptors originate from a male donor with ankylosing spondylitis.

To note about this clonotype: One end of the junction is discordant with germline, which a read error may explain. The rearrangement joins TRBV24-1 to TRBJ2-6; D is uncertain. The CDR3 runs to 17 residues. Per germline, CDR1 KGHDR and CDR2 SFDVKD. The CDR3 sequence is CASSVTDRLPGANVLTF. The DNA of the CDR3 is TGTGCCTCCAGTGTAACCGACCGTCTCCCTGGGGCCAACGTCCTGACTTTC.

This chain's CDR3 is CASSSTRVEQYV. In DNA form, the CDR3 reads TGTGCCAGCAGCTCGACTAGGGTTGAGCAGTACGTC. The chain couples TRBV11-2 to TRBJ2-7; D might be TRBD2 (6 bases). The germline V and J ends were trimmed by 4 bases and 7 bases, with 11 bases remaining between them. The CDR3 has 12 residues. The germline gives CDR1 SGHAT, CDR2 FQNNGV.

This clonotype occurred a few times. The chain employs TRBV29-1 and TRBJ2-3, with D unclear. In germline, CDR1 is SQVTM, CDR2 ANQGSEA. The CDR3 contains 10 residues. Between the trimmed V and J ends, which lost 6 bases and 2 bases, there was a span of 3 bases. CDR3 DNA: TGCAGCGTAAACACAGATACGCAGTATTTT. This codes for CSVNTDTQYF.

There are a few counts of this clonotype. The CDR3 nucleotides are TGTGCCAGCACCGGAACCGTCAATTCTTATGGCTACACCTTC. Encoded protein: CASTGTVNSYGYTF. The gene calls are TRBV25-1 and TRBJ1-2; D is uncertain. The V gene lost 7 bases and the J gene lost 5 bases, with 17 bases spanning the gap. Germline CDR1 is MGHDK and CDR2 is SYGVNS. This CDR3 spans 14 amino acids.

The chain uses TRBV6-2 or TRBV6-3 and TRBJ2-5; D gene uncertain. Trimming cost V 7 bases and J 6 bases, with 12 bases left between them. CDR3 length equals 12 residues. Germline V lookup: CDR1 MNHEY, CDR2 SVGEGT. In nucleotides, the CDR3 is TGTGCCAGCATCTCCACCTATAAGACCCAGTACTTC. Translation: CASISTYKTQYF.

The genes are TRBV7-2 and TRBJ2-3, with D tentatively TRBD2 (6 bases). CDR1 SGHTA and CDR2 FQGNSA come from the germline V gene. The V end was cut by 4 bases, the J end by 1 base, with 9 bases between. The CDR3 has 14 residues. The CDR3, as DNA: TGTGCCAGCAGCTACCAGCGGGGCACAGATACGCAGTATTTT. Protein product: CASSYQRGTDTQYF.

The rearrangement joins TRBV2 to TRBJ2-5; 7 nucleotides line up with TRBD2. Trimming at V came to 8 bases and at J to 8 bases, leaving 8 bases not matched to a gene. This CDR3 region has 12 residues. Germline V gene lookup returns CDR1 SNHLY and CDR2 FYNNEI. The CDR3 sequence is CASRAGGDTQYF. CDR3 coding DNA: TGTGCCAGCCGTGCTGGGGGGGATACCCAGTACTTC.

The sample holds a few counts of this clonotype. CDR3 sequence: CSAIGGSSSYEQYF. CDR3 DNA: TGCAGTGCCATTGGAGGGTCAAGCTCCTACGAGCAGTACTTC. The rearrangement links TRBV20-1 to TRBJ2-7; a weak D match, TRBD2 (6 bases). Germline V gene data show CDR1 as DFQATT and CDR2 as SNEGSKA (reference sequence). V shed 6 bases and J shed 0 bases, with 15 bases lying between them. The CDR3 has 14 residues.

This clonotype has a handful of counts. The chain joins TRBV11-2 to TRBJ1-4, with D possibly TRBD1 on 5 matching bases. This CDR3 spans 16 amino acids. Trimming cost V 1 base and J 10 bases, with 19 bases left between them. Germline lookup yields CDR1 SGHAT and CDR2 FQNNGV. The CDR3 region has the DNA TGTGCCAGCAGCTTAGGGCCGTCGGCAGGGATCGGAAAACTGTTTTTT. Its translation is CASSLGPSAGIGKLFF.

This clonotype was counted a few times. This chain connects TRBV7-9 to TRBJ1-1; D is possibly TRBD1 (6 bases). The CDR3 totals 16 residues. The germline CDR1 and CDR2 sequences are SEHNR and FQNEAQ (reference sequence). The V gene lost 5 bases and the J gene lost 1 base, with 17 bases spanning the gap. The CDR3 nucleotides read TGTGCCAGCAGCCCTGATGGGGGACACGCGAACACTGAAGCTTTCTTT. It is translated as CASSPDGGHANTEAFF.

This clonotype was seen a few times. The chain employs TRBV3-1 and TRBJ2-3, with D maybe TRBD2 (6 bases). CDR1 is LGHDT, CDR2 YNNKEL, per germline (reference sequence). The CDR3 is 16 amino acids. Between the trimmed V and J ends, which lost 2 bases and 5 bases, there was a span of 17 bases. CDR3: CASSQNTGVSVDTQYF. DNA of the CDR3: TGTGCCAGCAGCCAAAACACGGGAGTAAGCGTAGATACGCAGTATTTT.

DNA of the CDR3: TGTGCCTGGAGCGTCAGTCTCCGGGGTCAGCCCCAGCATTTT. This gives the protein CAWSVSLRGQPQHF. The chain carries TRBV30 and TRBJ1-5; D is uncertain. The CDR3 totals 14 residues. Trimming left V 3 bases short and J 6 bases short, with 15 bases between. The germline V gene encodes CDR1 GTSNPN and CDR2 SVGIG (reference sequence).

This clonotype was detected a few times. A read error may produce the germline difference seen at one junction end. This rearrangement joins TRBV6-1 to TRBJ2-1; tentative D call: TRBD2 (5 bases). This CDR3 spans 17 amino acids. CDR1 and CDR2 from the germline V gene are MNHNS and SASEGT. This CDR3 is CASRSPGRPSSNNEQFF. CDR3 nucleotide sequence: TGTGCCAGCAGGTCACCTGGGAGACCCTCCTCCAACAATGAGCAGTTCTTC.

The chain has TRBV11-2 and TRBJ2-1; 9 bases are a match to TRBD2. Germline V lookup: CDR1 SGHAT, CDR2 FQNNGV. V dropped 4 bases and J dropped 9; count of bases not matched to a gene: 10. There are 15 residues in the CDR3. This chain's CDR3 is CASSSLFSGSGEQFF. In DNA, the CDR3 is TGTGCCAGCAGCTCCCTCTTTAGCGGGAGTGGTGAGCAGTTCTTC.